This T cell receptor beta chain came from a study of control samples from healthy donors and cancer patients. Measured with immunoSEQ multiplex PCR; TCRdb has only the in-frame clones, and not every one. Of about 120,000 clones in the sample, around 90% are singletons; the top ten hold approximately 2.2%. V gave up 6 bases and J gave up 1 base, with 12 bases separating them. CDR3 length equals 14 residues. Germline V gene sequence: CDR1 WSHSY, CDR2 SAAADI. The specimen sequenced was blood. This TCR was sampled from a woman in her 70s in good health. The chain uses TRBV10-2 and TRBJ1-1; D is unresolved. The CDR3 region is CASRRTAENTEAFF. In nucleotides, the CDR3 is TGCGCCAGCAGGCGGACCGCAGAGAACACTGAAGCTTTCTTT.